This T cell receptor (beta chain) was documented in a study of PD-1 blockade in classical Hodgkin lymphoma. Repertoires were generated with immunoSEQ multiplex PCR, while TCRdb's copy carries only in-frame clones and drops some. The sample records more than 95,000 clones, 89% being singletons. Time point indicated: cycle 4 day 1 (C4D1), after more than five weeks of nivolumab. Each and every patient relapsed after autologous stem cell transplantation, and patients got differing brentuximab vedotin exposure. Germline CDR1 and CDR2: MNHNS and SASEGT. The J segment lost 4 bases and the V segment lost 7 bases, leaving 9 bases of the junction unmatched. This CDR3 contains 15 residues.

This receptor was identified in a human donor with classical Hodgkin lymphoma. The material was peripheral blood mononuclear cells (PBMCs), obtained before the fourth cycle of nivolumab. V gene TRBV6-1 combines with J gene TRBJ1-3; 8 positions match TRBD1. The CDR3 here is CASNSQTGAGNTIYF. The DNA of the CDR3 is TGTGCCAGCAATTCTCAGACAGGGGCGGGAAACACCATATATTTT.